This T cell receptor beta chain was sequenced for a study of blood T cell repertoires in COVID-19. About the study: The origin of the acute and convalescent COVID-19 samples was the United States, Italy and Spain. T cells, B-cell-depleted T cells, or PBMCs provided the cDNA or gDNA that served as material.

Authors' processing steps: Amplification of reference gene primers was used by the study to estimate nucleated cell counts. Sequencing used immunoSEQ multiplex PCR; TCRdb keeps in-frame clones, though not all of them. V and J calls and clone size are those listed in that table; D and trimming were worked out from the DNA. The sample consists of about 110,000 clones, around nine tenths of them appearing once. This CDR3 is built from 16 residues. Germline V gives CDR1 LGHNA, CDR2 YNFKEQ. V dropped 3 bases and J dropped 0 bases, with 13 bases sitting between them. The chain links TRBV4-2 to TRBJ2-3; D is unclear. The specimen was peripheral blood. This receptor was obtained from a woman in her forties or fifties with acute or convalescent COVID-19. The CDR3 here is CASSHSPAPSTDTQYF. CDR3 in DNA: TGTGCCAGCAGCCACAGTCCAGCGCCGAGCACAGATACGCAGTATTTT.